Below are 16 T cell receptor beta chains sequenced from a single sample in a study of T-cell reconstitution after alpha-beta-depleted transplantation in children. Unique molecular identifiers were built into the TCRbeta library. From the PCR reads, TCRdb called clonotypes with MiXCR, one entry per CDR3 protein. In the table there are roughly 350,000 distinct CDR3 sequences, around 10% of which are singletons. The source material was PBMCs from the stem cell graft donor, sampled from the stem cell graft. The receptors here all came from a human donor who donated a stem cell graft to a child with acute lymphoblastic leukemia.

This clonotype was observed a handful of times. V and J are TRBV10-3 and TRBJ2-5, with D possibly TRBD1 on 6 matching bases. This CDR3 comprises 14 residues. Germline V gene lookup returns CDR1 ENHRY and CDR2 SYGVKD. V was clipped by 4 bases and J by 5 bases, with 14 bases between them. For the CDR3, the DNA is TGTGCCATCAGTGGTACAGGGAATTCTGAGACCCAGTACTTC. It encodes CAISGTGNSETQYF.

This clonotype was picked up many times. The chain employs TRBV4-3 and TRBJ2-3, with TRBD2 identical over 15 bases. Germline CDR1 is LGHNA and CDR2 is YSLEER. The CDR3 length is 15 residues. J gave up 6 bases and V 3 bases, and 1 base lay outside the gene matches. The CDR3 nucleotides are TGCGCCAGCAGCCACGGGACTAGCGGGAGGGATACGCAGTATTTT. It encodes CASSHGTSGRDTQYF.

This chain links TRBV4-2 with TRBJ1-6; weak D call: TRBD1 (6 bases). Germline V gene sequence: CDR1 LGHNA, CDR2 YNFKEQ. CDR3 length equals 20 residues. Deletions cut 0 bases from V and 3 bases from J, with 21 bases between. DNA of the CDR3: TGTGCCAGCAGCCAAGAGGGTGTCGGCACAGGGAGTGGCTATAATTCACCCCTCCACTTT. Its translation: CASSQEGVGTGSGYNSPLHF.

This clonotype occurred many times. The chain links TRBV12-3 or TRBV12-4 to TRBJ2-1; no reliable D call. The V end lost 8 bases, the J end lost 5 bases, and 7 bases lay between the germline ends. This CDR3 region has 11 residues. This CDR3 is CASATNNEQFF. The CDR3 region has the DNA TGTGCCAGCGCAACAAACAATGAGCAGTTCTTC.

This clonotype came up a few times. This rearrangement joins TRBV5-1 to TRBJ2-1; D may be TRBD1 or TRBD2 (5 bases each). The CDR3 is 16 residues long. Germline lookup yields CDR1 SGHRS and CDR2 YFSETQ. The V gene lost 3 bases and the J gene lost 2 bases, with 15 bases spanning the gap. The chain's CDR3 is CASSWGNSPPYNEQFF. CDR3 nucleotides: TGCGCCAGCAGCTGGGGGAACAGTCCCCCCTACAATGAGCAGTTCTTC.

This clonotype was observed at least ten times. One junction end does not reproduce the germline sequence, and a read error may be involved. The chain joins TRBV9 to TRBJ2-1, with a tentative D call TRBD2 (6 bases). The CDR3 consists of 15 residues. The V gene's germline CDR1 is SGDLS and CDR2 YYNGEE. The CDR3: CASSELAREYSEQFF. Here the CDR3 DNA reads TGTGCCAGCAGCGAATTAGCCCGGGAGTACAGTGAGCAGTTCTTC.

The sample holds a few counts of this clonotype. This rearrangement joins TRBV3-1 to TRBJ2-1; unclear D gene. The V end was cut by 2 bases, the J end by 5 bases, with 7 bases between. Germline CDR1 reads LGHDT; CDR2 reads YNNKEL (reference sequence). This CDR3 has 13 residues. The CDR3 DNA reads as TGTGCCAGCAGCCAATCGAGGAACAATGAGCAGTTCTTC. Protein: CASSQSRNNEQFF.

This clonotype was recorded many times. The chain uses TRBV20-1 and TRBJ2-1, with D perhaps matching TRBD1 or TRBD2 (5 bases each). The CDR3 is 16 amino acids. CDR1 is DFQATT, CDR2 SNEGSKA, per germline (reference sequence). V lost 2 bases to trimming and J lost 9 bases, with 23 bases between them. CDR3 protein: CSARSGTGRPWVEQFF. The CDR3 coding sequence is TGCAGTGCTAGAAGCGGAACAGGCAGGCCGTGGGTTGAGCAGTTCTTC.

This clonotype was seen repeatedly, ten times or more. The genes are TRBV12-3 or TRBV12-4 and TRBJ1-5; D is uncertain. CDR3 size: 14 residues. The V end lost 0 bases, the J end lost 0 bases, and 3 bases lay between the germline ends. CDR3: CASSLAHSNQPQHF. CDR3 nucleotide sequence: TGTGCCAGCAGTTTAGCTCATAGCAATCAGCCCCAGCATTTT.

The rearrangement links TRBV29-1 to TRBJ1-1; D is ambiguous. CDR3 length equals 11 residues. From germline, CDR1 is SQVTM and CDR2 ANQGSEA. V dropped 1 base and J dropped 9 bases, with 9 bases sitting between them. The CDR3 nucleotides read TGCAGCGTTGAAGGTAACGGGCAAGCTTTCTTT. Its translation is CSVEGNGQAFF.

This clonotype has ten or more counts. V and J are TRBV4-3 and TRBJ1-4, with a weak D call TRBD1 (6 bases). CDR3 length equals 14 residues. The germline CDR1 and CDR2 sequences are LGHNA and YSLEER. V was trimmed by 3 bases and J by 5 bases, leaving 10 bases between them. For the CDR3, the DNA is TGCGCCAGCAGCCAGGGACAAGTAAATGAAAAACTGTTTTTT. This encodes CASSQGQVNEKLFF.

As DNA, the CDR3 is TGTGCCAGCACCCCGGACGGAAATCAGCCCCAGCATTTT. Protein sequence: CASTPDGNQPQHF. The chain couples TRBV6-5 to TRBJ1-5, with no clear D. V was clipped by 7 bases and J by 4 bases, with 11 bases between them. Germline V gene lookup returns CDR1 MNHEY and CDR2 SVGAGI. The CDR3 sequence is 13 residues long.

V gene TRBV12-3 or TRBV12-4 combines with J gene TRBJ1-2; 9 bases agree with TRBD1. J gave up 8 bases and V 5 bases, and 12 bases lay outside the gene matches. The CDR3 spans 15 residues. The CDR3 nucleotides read TGTGCCAGCAGTCGTCCCGGGACAGGGAGCGGCGGCTACACCTTC. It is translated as CASSRPGTGSGGYTF.

The CDR3 coding sequence is TGTGCCAGCTCTTACATTAGACAGGCTTCGAACACTGAAGCTTTCTTT. Protein sequence: CASSYIRQASNTEAFF. This chain connects TRBV18 to TRBJ1-1; D might be TRBD1 (6 bases). Trimming took 6 bases from V and 1 from J, leaving 18 bases between them. This CDR3 has 16 residues. Germline lookup yields CDR1 KGHSH and CDR2 LQKENI.

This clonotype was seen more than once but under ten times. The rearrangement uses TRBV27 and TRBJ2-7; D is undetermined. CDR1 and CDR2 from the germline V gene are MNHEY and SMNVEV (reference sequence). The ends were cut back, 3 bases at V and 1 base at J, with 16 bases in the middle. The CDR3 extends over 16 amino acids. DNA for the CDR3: TGTGCCAGCAGTTTCATCGGGTACCTTCCATCCTACGAGCAGTACTTC. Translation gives CASSFIGYLPSYEQYF.

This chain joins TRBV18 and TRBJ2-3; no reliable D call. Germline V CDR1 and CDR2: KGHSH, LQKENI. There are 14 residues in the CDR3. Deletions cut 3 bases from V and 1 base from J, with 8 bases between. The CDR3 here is CASSPREGTDTQYF. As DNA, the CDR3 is TGTGCCAGCTCACCTCGAGAGGGCACAGATACGCAGTATTTT.